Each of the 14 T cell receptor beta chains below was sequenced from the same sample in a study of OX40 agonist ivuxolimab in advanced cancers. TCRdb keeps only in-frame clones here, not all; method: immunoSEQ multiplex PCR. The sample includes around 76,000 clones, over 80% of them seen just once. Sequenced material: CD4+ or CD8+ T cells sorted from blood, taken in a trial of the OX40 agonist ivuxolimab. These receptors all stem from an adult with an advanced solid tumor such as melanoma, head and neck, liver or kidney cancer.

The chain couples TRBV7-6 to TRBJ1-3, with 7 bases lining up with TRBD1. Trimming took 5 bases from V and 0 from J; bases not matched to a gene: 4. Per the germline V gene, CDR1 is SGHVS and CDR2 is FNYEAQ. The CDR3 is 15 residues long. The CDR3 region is CASSPRDSSGNTIYF. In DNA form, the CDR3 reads TGTGCCAGCAGCCCCCGGGACAGCTCTGGAAACACCATATATTTT.

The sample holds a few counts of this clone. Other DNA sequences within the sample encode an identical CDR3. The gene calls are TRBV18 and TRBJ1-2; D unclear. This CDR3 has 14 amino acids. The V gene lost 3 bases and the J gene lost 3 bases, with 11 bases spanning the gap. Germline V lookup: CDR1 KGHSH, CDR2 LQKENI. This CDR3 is CASSPTWRDYGYTF. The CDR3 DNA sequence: TGTGCCAGCTCACCTACATGGAGGGACTATGGCTACACCTTC. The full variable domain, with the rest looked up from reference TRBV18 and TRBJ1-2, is NAGVMQNPRHLVRRRGQEARLRCSPMKGHSHVYWYRQLPEEGLKFMVYLQKENIIDESGMPKERFSAEFPKEGPSILRIQQVVRGDSAAYFCASSPTWRDYGYTFGSGTRLTVV.

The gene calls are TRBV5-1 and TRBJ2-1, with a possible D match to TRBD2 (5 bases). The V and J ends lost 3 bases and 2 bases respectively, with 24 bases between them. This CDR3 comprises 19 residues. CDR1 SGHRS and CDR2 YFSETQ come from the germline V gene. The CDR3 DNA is TGCGCCAGCAGCTGGAAAGGTGCCCCCCTCGACGGGACCTACAATGAGCAGTTCTTC. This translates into CASSWKGAPLDGTYNEQFF.

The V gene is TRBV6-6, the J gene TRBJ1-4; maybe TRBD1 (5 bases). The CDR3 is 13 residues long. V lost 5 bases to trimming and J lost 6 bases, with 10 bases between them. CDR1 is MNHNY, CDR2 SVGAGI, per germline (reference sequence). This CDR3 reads CASSGALYEKLFF. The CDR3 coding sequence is TGTGCCAGCAGTGGGGCTTTGTATGAAAAACTGTTTTTT.

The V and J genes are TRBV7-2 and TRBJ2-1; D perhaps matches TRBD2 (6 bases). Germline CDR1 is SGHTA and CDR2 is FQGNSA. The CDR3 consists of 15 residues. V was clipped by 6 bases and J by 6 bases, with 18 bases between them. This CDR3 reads CASSPAGGAANEQFF. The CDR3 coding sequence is TGTGCCAGCAGTCCTGCTGGCGGGGCGGCCAATGAGCAGTTCTTC.

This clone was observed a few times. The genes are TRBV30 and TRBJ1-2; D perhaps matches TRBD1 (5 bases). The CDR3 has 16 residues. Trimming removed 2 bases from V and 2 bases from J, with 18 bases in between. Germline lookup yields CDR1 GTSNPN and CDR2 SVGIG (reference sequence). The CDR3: CAWSRAQGLINYGYTF. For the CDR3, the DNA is TGTGCCTGGAGTCGCGCCCAGGGACTCATCAACTATGGCTACACCTTC.

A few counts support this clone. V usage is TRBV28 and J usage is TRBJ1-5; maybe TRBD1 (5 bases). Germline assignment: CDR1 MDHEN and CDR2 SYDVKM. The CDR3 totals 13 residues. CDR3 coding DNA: TGTGCGGGGGGGTCCGTAGGGAATCAGCCCCAGCATTTT. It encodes CAGGSVGNQPQHF.

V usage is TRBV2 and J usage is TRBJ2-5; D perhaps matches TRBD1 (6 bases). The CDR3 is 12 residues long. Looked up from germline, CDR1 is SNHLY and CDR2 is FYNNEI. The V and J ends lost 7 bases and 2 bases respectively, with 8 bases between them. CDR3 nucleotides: TGTGCCAGCAACAGGGAGCAAGAGACCCAGTACTTC. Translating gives CASNREQETQYF.

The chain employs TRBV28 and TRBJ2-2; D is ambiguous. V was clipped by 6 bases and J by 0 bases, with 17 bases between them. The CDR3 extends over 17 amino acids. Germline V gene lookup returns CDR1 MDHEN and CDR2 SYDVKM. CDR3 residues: CASSLGSHTANTGELFF. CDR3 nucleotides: TGTGCCAGCAGCCTTGGATCTCACACAGCGAACACCGGGGAGCTGTTTTTT.

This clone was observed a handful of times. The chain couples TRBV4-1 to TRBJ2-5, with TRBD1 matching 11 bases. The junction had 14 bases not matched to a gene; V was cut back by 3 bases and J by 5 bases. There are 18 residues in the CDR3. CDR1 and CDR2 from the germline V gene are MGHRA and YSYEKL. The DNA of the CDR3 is TGCGCCAGCAGCCAGCACACCCCTACGGGACAGGGGGTGGAGACCCAGTACTTC. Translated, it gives CASSQHTPTGQGVETQYF.

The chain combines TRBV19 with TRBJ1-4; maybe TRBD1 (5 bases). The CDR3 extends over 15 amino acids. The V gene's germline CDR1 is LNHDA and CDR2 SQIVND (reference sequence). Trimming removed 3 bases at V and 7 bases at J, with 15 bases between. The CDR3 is CASSMAVLGAEKLFF. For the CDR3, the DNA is TGTGCCAGTAGTATGGCAGTATTAGGGGCTGAAAAACTGTTTTTT.

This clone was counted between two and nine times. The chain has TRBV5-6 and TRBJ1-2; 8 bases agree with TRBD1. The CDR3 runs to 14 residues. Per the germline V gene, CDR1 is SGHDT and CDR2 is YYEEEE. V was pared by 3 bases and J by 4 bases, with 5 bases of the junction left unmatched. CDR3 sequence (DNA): TGTGCCAGCAGCTCCGGACAGGGAAGCTATGGCTACACCTTC. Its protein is CASSSGQGSYGYTF.

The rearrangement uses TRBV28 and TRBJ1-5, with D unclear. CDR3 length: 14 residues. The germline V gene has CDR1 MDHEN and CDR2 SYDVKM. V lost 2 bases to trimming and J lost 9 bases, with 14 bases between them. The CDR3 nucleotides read TGTGCCAGCAGTTTAGGTGCTCCGGCTCTGCCCCAGCATTTT. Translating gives CASSLGAPALPQHF.

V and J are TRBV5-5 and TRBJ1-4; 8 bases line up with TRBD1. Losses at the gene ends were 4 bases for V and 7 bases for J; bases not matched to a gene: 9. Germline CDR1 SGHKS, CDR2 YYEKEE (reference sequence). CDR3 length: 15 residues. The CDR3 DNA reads TGTGCCAGCAGCGCATACAGGGGGTCGGGTGAAAAACTGTTTTTT. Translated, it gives CASSAYRGSGEKLFF. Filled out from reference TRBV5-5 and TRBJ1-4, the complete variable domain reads DAGVTQSPTHLIKTRGQQVTLRCSPISGHKSVSWYQQVLGQGPQFIFQYYEKEERGRGNFPDRFSARQFPNYSSELNVNALLLGDSALYLCASSAYRGSGEKLFFGSGTQLSVL.